The 18 T cell receptor beta chains reported below all come from one sample, sequenced in a study of spatial heterogeneity in lung cancer. These receptors have no identified antigens. TCRdb reprocessed the 5' RACE reads with MiXCR, giving one entry per CDR3 protein. Among some 20,000 distinct CDR3 sequences listed, about 6.5% were seen once. The time point here: sample taken at primary tumor resection. The study's findings and limits: Tumors with more nonsynonymous mutations had more expanded intratumoral alpha and beta TCRs.

The input for sequencing was lung tumor tissue, taken at surgery. These TCRs come from a female donor with early-stage non-small cell lung cancer.

This chain joins TRBV6-1 and TRBJ1-2, with a weak D call TRBD1 (6 bases). The germline gives CDR1 MNHNS, CDR2 SASEGT. Trimming pared 0 bases from V and 7 bases from J, leaving 9 bases between. This CDR3 has 13 residues. This chain's CDR3 is CASSEASGVGYTF. The CDR3 DNA is TGTGCCAGCAGTGAAGCGTCAGGGGTTGGCTACACCTTC.

The gene calls are TRBV27 and TRBJ2-1; 7 bases line up with TRBD1. The CDR3 contains 16 residues. The V gene end was trimmed by 7 bases and the J gene end by 6 bases; junction bases not matched to a gene: 15. Germline values: CDR1 MNHEY, CDR2 SMNVEV (reference sequence). For the CDR3, the DNA is TGTGCCAGCACTACTTACTTTAAGCAGGGGGTCAATGAGCAGTTCTTC. Translating gives CASTTYFKQGVNEQFF.

With regard to this clonotype: This could be a read error, since a much larger clone is one nucleotide away. The chain is built from TRBV12-3 or TRBV12-4 and TRBJ2-7; D ambiguous. The V and J ends lost 4 bases and 7 bases respectively, with 11 bases between them. This CDR3 is 12 amino acids long. Written as DNA, the CDR3 is TGTGCCAGCAGTTGGAGCCCGGTTGAGCAGTACTTC. The encoded protein is CASSWSPVEQYF.

This clonotype was seen ten or more times. This chain joins TRBV7-2 and TRBJ2-5; D is uncertain. Germline lookup yields CDR1 SGHTA and CDR2 FQGNSA. This CDR3 region has 13 residues. Trimming pared 8 bases from V and 4 bases from J, leaving 14 bases between. The CDR3 here is CASAAGSRETQYF. CDR3 coding DNA: TGTGCCAGCGCAGCCGGATCTAGAGAGACCCAGTACTTC.

In this sample, this clonotype turned up many times. The chain has TRBV5-1 and TRBJ2-1; D may be TRBD1 (6 bases). Germline V lookup: CDR1 SGHRS, CDR2 YFSETQ. The CDR3 runs 12 residues. With 0 bases removed from V and 12 bases from J, the gap between germline ends came to 10 bases. CDR3 sequence: CASSLDEGVQFF. As DNA, the CDR3 is TGCGCCAGCAGCTTGGATGAGGGGGTGCAGTTCTTC.

This clonotype was counted ten times or more. The J gene is TRBJ2-3, the V gene TRBV7-2; 9 nucleotides agree with TRBD1. This CDR3 has 15 amino acids. CDR1 SGHTA and CDR2 FQGNSA come from the germline V gene. V was pared by 7 bases and J by 3 bases, with 8 bases of the junction left unmatched. The CDR3 DNA reads TGTGCCAGCAAAACCGGGACAGGGCTAACAGATACGCAGTATTTT. It is translated as CASKTGTGLTDTQYF.

This clonotype showed up many times. This chain uses TRBV30 with TRBJ2-2, with 8 bases aligning to TRBD1. CDR3 size: 14 residues. V was pared by 6 bases and J by 2 bases, with 5 bases of the junction left unmatched. CDR1 and CDR2 (germline): GTSNPN, SVGIG (reference sequence). The DNA of the CDR3 is TGTGCCTGTCCCGGGACAGGAAACACCGGGGAGCTGTTTTTT. It yields the protein CACPGTGNTGELFF.

There are many counts of this clonotype. The chain is built from TRBV4-1 and TRBJ2-3; unclear D gene. This CDR3 comprises 16 residues. Trimming removed 0 bases at V and 3 bases at J, with 13 bases between. Looked up from germline, CDR1 is MGHRA and CDR2 is YSYEKL. CDR3 in DNA: TGCGCCAGCAGCCAAGATGAAGGATCTAGTACAGATACGCAGTATTTT. Its translation is CASSQDEGSSTDTQYF.

This clonotype appeared many times. V gene TRBV4-2 combines with J gene TRBJ2-3; TRBD2 agrees at 9 bases. Trimming removed 1 base from V and 5 bases from J; junction bases left unmatched: 4. The CDR3 is 15 residues long. From germline, CDR1 is LGHNA and CDR2 YNFKEQ. In DNA form, the CDR3 reads TGTGCCAGCAGCCAAGGGGCTAGCGGGGAAGATACGCAGTATTTT. It encodes CASSQGASGEDTQYF.

Ten or more counts support this clonotype. The V call is TRBV28, the J call TRBJ1-1; D is ambiguous. Trimming stripped 5 bases from V and 2 bases from J, with 15 bases between. CDR3 size: 15 residues. Germline-derived CDR1 and CDR2 are MDHEN and SYDVKM. CDR3 in amino acids: CASSPWAGANTEAFF. The CDR3 bases are TGTGCCAGCAGTCCCTGGGCAGGAGCAAACACTGAAGCTTTCTTT. The full variable domain, with the rest looked up from reference TRBV28 and TRBJ1-1, is DVKVTQSSRYLVKRTGEKVFLECVQDMDHENMFWYRQDPGLGLRLIYFSYDVKMKEKGDIPEGYSVSREKKERFSLILESASTNQTSMYLCASSPWAGANTEAFFGQGTRLTVV.

J is TRBJ2-1 and V is TRBV20-1; D tentatively reads TRBD1 or TRBD2 (5 bases each). The V gene lost 0 bases and the J gene lost 12 bases, with 15 bases spanning the gap. The CDR3 runs 13 residues. CDR1 and CDR2 from the germline V gene are DFQATT and SNEGSKA (reference sequence). The CDR3 DNA is TGCAGTGCTAGAGAAACTGTCACTGGGGGGCAGTTCTTC. The encoded protein is CSARETVTGGQFF.

This clonotype occurred many times. The chain has TRBV6-6 and TRBJ2-7; 10 bases align to TRBD2. Per the germline V gene, CDR1 is MNHNY and CDR2 is SVGAGI (reference sequence). The CDR3 covers 17 residues. After removal of 6 bases from V and 6 bases from J, the junction contained 17 bases not matched to a gene. The CDR3 DNA sequence: TGTGCCAGCAGAATAGCTAGCGGGGGTAACCTTCTCGGCGAGCAGTACTTC. It yields the protein CASRIASGGNLLGEQYF.

This clonotype was picked up many times. The gene calls are TRBV20-1 and TRBJ1-1; TRBD1 might be the D (6 bases). The germline gives CDR1 DFQATT, CDR2 SNEGSKA (reference sequence). Trimming shortened V by 0 bases and J by 6 bases, and 8 bases separated the two germline ends. The CDR3 totals 12 residues. CDR3 coding DNA: TGCAGTGCTAGAGACAGGGGCCCTGAAGCTTTCTTT. It yields the protein CSARDRGPEAFF.

J is TRBJ2-1 and V is TRBV5-4; the match to TRBD2 covers 9 bases. Per the germline V gene, CDR1 is SGHNT and CDR2 is YYREEE (reference sequence). The CDR3 is 17 amino acids. Trimming at V came to 0 bases and at J to 0 bases, leaving 4 bases not matched to a gene. The CDR3 protein is CASSLELAGNSYNEQFF. Written as DNA, the CDR3 is TGTGCCAGCAGCTTGGAGCTAGCGGGGAACTCCTACAATGAGCAGTTCTTC.

This clonotype was seen many times. The chain combines TRBV5-1 with TRBJ1-2; 7 nucleotides match TRBD1. CDR3 length: 14 amino acids. Trimming took 4 bases from V and 8 from J; bases not matched to a gene: 11. CDR1 and CDR2 (germline): SGHRS, YFSETQ. CDR3 nucleotide sequence: TGCGCCAGCAGCCCCGGTGGCCCAGGGGGAGGCTACACCTTC. This gives the protein CASSPGGPGGGYTF.

This clonotype was found many times. DNA for the CDR3: TGTGCCAGCAGCTTAGGTCTAGCGGGGGATGACTATGAGCAGTTCTTC. Amino acids: CASSLGLAGDDYEQFF. The gene calls are TRBV7-9 and TRBJ2-1, with TRBD2 matching over 10 bases. This CDR3 has 16 residues. V lost 1 base, J lost 8 bases, and 8 bases stayed unmatched. The germline CDR1 and CDR2 sequences are SEHNR and FQNEAQ (reference sequence).

This clonotype was recorded at least ten times. This chain uses TRBV7-2 with TRBJ2-2; D call uncertain. Per the germline V gene, CDR1 is SGHTA and CDR2 is FQGNSA. V dropped 2 bases and J dropped 1 base, with 5 bases sitting between them. The CDR3 loop spans 14 amino acids. The CDR3 here is CASSLRQNTGELFF. The CDR3 region has the DNA TGTGCCAGCAGCTTACGGCAGAACACCGGGGAGCTGTTTTTT.

The sample holds many counts of this clonotype. CDR3 protein: CASSQVSGTEGVGEKLFF. The CDR3 bases are TGTGCCAGCAGCCAAGTCTCTGGGACCGAGGGGGTCGGTGAAAAACTGTTTTTT. J is TRBJ1-4 and V is TRBV3-1; D is perhaps TRBD1 (6 bases). This CDR3 is 18 amino acids long. The V gene's germline CDR1 is LGHDT and CDR2 YNNKEL (reference sequence). Between the trimmed V and J ends, which lost 1 base and 7 bases, there was a span of 22 bases. Filled out from reference TRBV3-1 and TRBJ1-4, the complete variable domain reads DTAVSQTPKYLVTQMGNDKSIKCEQNLGHDTMYWYKQDSKKFLKIMFSYNNKELIINETVPNRFSPKSPDKAHLNLHINSLELGDSAVYFCASSQVSGTEGVGEKLFFGSGTQLSVL.